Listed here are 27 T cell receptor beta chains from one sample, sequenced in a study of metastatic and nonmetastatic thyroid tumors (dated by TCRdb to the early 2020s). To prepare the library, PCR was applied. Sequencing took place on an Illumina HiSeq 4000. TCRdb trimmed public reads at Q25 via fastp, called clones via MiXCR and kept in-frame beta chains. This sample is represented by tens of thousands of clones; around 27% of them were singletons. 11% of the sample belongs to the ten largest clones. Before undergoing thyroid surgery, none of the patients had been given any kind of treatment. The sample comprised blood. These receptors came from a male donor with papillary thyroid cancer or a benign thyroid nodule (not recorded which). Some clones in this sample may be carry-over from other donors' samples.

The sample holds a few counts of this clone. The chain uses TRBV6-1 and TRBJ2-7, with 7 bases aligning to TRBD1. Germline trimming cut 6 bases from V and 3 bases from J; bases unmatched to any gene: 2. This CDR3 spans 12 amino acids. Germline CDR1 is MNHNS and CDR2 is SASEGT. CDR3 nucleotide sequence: TGTGCCAGCAGGGGACAGAGCTACGAGCAGTACTTC. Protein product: CASRGQSYEQYF.

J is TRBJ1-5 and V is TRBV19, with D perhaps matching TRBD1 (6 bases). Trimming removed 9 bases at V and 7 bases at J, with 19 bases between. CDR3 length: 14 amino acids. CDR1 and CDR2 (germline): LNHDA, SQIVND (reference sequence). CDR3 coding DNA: TGTGCCAGCCAGGAACAGGGATTCAGCCAGCCCCAGCATTTT. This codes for CASQEQGFSQPQHF.

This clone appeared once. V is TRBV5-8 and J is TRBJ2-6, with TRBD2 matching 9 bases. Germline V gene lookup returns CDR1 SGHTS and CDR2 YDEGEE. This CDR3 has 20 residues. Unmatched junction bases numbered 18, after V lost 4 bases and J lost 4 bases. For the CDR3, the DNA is TGTGCCAGCAGCAGCCAAAGGCGGGGGGGAAGCCACGAGGGGGCCAACGTCCTGACTTTC. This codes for CASSSQRRGGSHEGANVLTF.

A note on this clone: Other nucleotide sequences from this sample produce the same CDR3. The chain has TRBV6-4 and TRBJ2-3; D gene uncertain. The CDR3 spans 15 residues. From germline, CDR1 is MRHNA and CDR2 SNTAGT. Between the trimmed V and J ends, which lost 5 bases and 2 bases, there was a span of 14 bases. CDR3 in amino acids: CASSKTGVPTDTQYF. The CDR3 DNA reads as TGTGCCAGCAGTAAAACCGGTGTCCCCACAGATACGCAGTATTTT.

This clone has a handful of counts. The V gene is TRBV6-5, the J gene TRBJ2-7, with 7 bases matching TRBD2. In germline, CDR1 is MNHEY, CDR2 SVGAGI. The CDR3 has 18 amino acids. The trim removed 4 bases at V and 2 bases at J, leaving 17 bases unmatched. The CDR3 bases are TGTGCCAGCAGTTCGCTCGGTAGGCCAGCGGGATTAACCTACGAGCAGTACTTC. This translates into CASSSLGRPAGLTYEQYF.

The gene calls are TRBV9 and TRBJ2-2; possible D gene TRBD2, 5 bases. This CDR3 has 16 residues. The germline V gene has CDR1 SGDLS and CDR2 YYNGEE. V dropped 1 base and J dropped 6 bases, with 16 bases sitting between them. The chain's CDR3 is CASSVSPRDVSGELFF. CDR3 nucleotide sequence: TGTGCCAGCAGCGTATCACCGAGGGATGTGTCCGGGGAGCTGTTTTTT.

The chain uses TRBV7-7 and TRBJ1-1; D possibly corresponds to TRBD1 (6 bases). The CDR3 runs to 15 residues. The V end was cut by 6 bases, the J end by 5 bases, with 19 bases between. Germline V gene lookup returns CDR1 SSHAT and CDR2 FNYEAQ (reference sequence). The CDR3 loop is CASSSRGGGQTEAFF. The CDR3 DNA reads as TGTGCCAGCAGTTCCAGGGGTGGGGGACAAACTGAAGCTTTCTTT.

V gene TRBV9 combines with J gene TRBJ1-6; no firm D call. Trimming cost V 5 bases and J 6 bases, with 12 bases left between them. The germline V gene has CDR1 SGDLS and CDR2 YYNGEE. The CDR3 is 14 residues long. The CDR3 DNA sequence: TGTGCCAGCAGGTCGGATCCTCCTAATTCACCCCTCCACTTT. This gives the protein CASRSDPPNSPLHF.

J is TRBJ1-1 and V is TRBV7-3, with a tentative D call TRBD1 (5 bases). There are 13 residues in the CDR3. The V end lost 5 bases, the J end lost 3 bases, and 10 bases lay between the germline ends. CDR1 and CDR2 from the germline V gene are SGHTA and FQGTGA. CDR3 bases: TGTGCCAGCAGCAACCTGGGGGACACTGAAGCTTTCTTT. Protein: CASSNLGDTEAFF.

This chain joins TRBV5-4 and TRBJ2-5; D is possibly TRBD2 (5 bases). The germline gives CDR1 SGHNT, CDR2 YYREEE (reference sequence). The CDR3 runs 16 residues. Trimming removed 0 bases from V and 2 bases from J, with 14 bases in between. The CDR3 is CASSLGTTRGQETQYF. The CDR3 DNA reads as TGTGCCAGCAGCTTGGGAACAACTCGAGGGCAAGAGACCCAGTACTTC.

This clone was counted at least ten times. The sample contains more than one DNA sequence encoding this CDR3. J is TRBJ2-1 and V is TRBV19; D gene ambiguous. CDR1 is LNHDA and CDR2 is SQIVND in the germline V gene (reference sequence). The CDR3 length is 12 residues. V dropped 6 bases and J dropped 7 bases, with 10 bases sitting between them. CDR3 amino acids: CASSSSRNEQFF. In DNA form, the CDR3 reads TGTGCCAGTAGCTCCTCTAGAAATGAGCAGTTCTTC.

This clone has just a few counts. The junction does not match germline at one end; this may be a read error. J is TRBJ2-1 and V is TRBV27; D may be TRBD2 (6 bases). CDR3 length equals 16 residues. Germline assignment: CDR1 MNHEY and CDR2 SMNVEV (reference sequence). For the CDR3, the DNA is TGTGCCAGCGGCATCCTAGATGGAGGGCCGGACAATAAGCAGTTCTTC. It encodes CASGILDGGPDNKQFF.

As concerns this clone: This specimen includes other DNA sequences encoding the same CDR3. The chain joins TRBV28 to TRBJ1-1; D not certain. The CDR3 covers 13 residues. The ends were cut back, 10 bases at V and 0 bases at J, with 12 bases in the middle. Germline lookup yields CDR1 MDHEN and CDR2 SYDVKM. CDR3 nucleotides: TGTGCCACCCTGAACTCTCTGAACACTGAAGCTTTCTTT. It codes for CATLNSLNTEAFF.

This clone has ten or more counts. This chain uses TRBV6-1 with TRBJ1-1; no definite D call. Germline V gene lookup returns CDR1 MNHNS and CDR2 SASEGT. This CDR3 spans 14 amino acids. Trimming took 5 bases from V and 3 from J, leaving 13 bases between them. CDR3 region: CASSRTEGYTEAFF. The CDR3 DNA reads TGTGCCAGCAGTCGAACCGAAGGGTACACTGAAGCTTTCTTT.

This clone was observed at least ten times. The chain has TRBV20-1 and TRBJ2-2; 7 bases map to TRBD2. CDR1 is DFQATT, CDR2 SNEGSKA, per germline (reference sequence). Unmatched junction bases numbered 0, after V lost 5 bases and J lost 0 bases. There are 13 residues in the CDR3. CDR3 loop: CSALAANTGELFF. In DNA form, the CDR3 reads TGCAGTGCTCTAGCGGCGAACACCGGGGAGCTGTTTTTT.

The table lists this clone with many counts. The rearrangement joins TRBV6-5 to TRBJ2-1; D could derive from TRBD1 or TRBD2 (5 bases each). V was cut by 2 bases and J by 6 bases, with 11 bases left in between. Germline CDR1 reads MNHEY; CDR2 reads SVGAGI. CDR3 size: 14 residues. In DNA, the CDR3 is TGTGCCAGCAGTTACCCAGGGACCTCCAATGAGCAGTTCTTC. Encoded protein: CASSYPGTSNEQFF.

CDR3 in DNA: TGTGCCAGCAGTCCCGGAGAGACCCAGTACTTC. This codes for CASSPGETQYF. The rearrangement links TRBV28 to TRBJ2-5; unclear D gene. The germline CDR1 and CDR2 sequences are MDHEN and SYDVKM. This CDR3 has 11 amino acids. The V end lost 5 bases, the J end lost 4 bases, and 5 bases lay between the germline ends.

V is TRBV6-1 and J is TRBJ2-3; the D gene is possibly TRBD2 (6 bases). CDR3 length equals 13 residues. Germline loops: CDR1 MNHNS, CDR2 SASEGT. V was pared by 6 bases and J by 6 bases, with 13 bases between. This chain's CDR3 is CASSGGERDTQYF. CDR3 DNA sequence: TGTGCCAGCAGCGGCGGGGAGAGGGATACGCAGTATTTT.

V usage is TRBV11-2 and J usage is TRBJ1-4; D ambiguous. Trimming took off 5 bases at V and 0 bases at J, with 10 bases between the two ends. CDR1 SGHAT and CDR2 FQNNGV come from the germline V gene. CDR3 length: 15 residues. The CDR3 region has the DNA TGTGCCAGCAGCCTCAGTCCCACAACTAATGAAAAACTGTTTTTT. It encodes CASSLSPTTNEKLFF.

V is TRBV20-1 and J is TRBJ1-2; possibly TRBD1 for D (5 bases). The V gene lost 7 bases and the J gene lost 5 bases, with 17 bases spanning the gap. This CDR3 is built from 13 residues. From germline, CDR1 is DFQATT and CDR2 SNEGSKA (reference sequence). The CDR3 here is CSGYGQGAYGYTF. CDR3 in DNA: TGCAGTGGTTATGGGCAGGGAGCTTATGGCTACACCTTC.

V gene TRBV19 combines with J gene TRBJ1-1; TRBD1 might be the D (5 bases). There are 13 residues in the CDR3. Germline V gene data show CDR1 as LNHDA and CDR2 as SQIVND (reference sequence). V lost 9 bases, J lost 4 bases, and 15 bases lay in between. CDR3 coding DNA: TGTGCCAGCAGTCGAAGGGGCCTCACTGAAGCTTTCTTT. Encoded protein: CASSRRGLTEAFF.

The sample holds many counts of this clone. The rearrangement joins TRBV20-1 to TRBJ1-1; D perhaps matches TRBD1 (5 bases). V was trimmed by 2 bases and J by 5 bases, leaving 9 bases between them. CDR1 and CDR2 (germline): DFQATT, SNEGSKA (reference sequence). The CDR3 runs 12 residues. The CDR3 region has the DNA TGCAGTGCTAGACGTAGGGGAACTGAAGCTTTCTTT. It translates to CSARRRGTEAFF.

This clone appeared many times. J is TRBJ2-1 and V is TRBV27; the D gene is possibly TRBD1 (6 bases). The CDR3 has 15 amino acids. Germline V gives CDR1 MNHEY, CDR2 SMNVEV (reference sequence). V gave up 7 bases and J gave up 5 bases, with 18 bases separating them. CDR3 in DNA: TGTGCCAGCACTTCTCTAGGGGGAGTGGACAATGAGCAGTTCTTC. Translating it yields CASTSLGGVDNEQFF.

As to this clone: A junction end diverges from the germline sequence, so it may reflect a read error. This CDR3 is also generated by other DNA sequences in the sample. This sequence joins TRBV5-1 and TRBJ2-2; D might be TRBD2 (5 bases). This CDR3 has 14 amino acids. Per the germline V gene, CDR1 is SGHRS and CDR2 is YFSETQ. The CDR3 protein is CASSLTINTGELFF. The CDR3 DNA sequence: TGCGCCAGCAGCCTGACTATTAACACCGGGGAACTGTTTTTT.

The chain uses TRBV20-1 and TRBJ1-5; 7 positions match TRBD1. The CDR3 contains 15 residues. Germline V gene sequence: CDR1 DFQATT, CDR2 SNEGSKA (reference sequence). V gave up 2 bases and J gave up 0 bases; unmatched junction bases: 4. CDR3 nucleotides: TGCAGTGCTAGATTGGGACAGATTAGCAATCAGCCCCAGCATTTT. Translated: CSARLGQISNQPQHF.

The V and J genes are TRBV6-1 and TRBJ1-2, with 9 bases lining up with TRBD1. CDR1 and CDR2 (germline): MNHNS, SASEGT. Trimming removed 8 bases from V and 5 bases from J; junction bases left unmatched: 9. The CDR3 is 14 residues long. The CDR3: CASGLQGARYGYTF. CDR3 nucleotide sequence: TGTGCCAGCGGTTTACAGGGGGCGCGATATGGCTACACCTTC.

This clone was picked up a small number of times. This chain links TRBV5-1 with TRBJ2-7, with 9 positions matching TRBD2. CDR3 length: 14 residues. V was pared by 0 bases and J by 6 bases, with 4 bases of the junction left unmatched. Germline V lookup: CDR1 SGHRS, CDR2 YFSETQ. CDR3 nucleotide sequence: TGCGCCAGCAGCTTGGAGGCGACTAGCGGCGAGCAGTACTTC. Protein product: CASSLEATSGEQYF.